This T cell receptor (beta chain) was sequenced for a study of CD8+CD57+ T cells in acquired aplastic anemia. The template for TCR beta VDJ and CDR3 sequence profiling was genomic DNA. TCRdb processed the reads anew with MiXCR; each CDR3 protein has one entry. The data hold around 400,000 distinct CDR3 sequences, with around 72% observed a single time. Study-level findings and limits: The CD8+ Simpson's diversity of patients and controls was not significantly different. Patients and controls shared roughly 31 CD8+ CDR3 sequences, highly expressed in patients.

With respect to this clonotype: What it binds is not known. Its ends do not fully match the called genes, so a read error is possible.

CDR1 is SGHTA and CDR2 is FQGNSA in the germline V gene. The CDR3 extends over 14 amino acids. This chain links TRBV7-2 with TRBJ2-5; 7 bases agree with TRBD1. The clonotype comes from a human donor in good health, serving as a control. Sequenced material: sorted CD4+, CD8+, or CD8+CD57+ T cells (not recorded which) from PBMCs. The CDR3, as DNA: TGTGCCAGCAGCCACTACAGGGGTGGAGCCACACATACCTTC. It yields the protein CASSHYRGGATHTF.